Listed here is a single T cell receptor (beta chain). Its antigen is not identified. The source of the sample is a study of lymphopenia after photon versus proton radiotherapy. Study results and caveats: Relative stability marked proton patients; photon patients lost diversity and naive cells. Post-nadir diversity loss with photons came from oligoclonal expansion, particularly CD8+ Temra cells. Larger post-nadir TCR diversity loss correlated inversely with survival in deceased patients.

Germline loops: CDR1 LNHDA, CDR2 SQIVND (reference sequence). CDR3 length equals 15 residues. The junction had 8 bases not matched to a gene; V was cut back by 6 bases and J by 1 base. TCRdb's copy holds only in-frame clones and misses some; the assay was immunoSEQ multiplex PCR. The repertoire holds roughly 150,000 clones, with approximately 90% as singletons. The material sequenced was peripheral blood, taken from a patient treated with photon-based radiotherapy. The rearrangement joins TRBV19 to TRBJ2-5; TRBD1 agrees at 7 bases. This TCR was recovered from a man aged 50-60 years with gastric cancer. CDR3 sequence reads: CASSSGTASQETQYF. The DNA for the CDR3 is TGTGCCAGTAGCTCCGGGACAGCGAGCCAAGAGACCCAGTACTTC. Full variable domain (outside the CDR3, taken from reference TRBV19 and TRBJ2-5): DGGITQSPKYLFRKEGQNVTLSCEQNLNHDAMYWYRQDPGQGLRLIYYSQIVNDFQKGDIAEGYSVSREKKESFPLTVTSAQKNPTAFYLCASSSGTASQETQYFGPGTRLLVL.